The TCR beta chain under discussion was sequenced for a study of shared clonotypes between healthy human individuals. Repertoires were generated with immunoSEQ multiplex PCR, while TCRdb's copy carries only in-frame clones and drops some. Counted here are 740,000 or so clones, more than 70% occurring once; the ten biggest clones make up roughly 1.9%. CDR1 and CDR2 from the germline V gene are LNHDA and SQIVND (reference sequence). This CDR3 has 13 amino acids. Trimming shortened V by 6 bases and J by 1 base, and 9 bases separated the two germline ends. The chain has TRBV19 and TRBJ1-1; D remains ambiguous. The sequencing input was memory CD4+ T cells sorted from blood. Described subset: CD45RA-negative fraction. The sequence was collected from a woman aged 25 to 39 in good health. As DNA, the CDR3 is TGTGCCAGTAGATGGGAGAGGAACACTGAAGCTTTCTTT. Its protein product is CASRWERNTEAFF.